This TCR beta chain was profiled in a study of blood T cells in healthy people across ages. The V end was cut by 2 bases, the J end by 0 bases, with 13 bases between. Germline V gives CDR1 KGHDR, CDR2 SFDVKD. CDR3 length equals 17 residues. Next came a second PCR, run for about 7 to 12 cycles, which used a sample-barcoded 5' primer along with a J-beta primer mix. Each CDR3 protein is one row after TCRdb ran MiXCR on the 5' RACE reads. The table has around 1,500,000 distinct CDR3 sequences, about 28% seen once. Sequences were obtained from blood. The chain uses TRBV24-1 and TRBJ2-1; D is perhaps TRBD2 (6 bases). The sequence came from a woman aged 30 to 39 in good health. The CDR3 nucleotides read TGTGCCACCAGTGATTATTTGGGGGGTTCCTCCTACAATGAGCAGTTCTTC. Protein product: CATSDYLGGSSYNEQFF.